This T cell receptor (beta chain) was sequenced for a study of T cells after yellow fever vaccination. General study points: Clones from primary vaccination mostly reappeared after the booster (roughly 95% CD4, less than 90% CD8).

MiXCR, run by TCRdb on the 5' RACE reads, gives a single entry per CDR3 protein. The table includes 300,000 to 350,000 distinct CDR3 sequences, roughly 8.6% detected once. Germline CDR1 SGHRS, CDR2 YFSETQ. Trimming pared 4 bases from V and 4 bases from J, leaving 12 bases between. This CDR3 has 15 amino acids. This clonotype has only a few counts. Its matching antigen is unknown. The sample was PBMCs, taken roughly 46 days after the first yellow fever vaccination. The sequence came from a man aged 18 to 29 who received the YFV17D yellow fever vaccine. This chain uses TRBV5-1 with TRBJ1-6, with TRBD1 as a possible D gene (5 bases). DNA of the CDR3: TGCGCCAGCAGCGACGAGGGACCATATAATTCACCCCTCCACTTT. Its translation: CASSDEGPYNSPLHF.